Each of the 10 T cell receptor beta chains below was sequenced from the same sample in a study of T cell changes during pregnancy in multiple sclerosis. Assay used: immunoSEQ multiplex PCR; TCRdb lists only in-frame clones, some missing. The sample records tens of thousands of clones, 90% being singletons. The sample consisted of peripheral blood, taken in the third trimester of pregnancy. These receptors came from a female donor in good health, enrolled as a control in a pregnancy study.

This chain links TRBV7-2 with TRBJ1-5, with D hard to call. Germline loops: CDR1 SGHTA, CDR2 FQGNSA. The CDR3 has 15 residues. The V end lost 5 bases, the J end lost 0 bases, and 11 bases lay between the germline ends. The CDR3 loop is CASSPYAGSNQPQHF. The DNA for the CDR3 is TGTGCCAGCAGCCCGTACGCGGGTAGCAATCAGCCCCAGCATTTT.

The CDR3 loop reads CASSPGTSGSGEQYF. CDR3 coding DNA: TGTGCCAGCAGCCCCGGGACTAGCGGGAGTGGCGAGCAGTACTTC. The chain is built from TRBV6-4 and TRBJ2-7, with 14 bases fitting TRBD2. Germline assignment: CDR1 MRHNA and CDR2 SNTAGT. The CDR3 extends over 15 amino acids. Trimming removed 6 bases from V and 6 bases from J; junction bases left unmatched: 7.

The J gene is TRBJ2-5, the V gene TRBV7-2; 7 bases line up with TRBD1. The CDR3 loop spans 14 amino acids. Germline lookup yields CDR1 SGHTA and CDR2 FQGNSA. J lost 6 bases, V lost 5 bases, and 9 bases had no gene match. The DNA for the CDR3 is TGTGCCAGCAGCACCGGGACAGAACCTAAGACCCAGTACTTC. Residues: CASSTGTEPKTQYF.

This clone was seen only once. V gene TRBV29-1 combines with J gene TRBJ1-2; 9 bases match TRBD1. Germline V gene data show CDR1 as SQVTM and CDR2 as ANQGSEA. J was trimmed by 4 bases and V by 5 bases; bases with no gene match: 8. This CDR3 has 14 residues. DNA for the CDR3: TGCAGCGTTACCGGGACAGGGTCCGTCTATGGCTACACCTTC. It specifies CSVTGTGSVYGYTF.

This chain uses TRBV9 with TRBJ2-2, with D possibly matching TRBD1 (6 bases). Trimming pared 0 bases from V and 0 bases from J, leaving 12 bases between. In germline, CDR1 is SGDLS, CDR2 YYNGEE. CDR3 length: 17 amino acids. CDR3 loop: CASSVAGQRTNTGELFF. The CDR3 coding sequence is TGTGCCAGCAGCGTAGCTGGACAGCGCACGAACACCGGGGAGCTGTTTTTT.

The rearrangement links TRBV6-5 to TRBJ2-7, with a possible D match to TRBD1 (6 bases). V was cut by 2 bases and J by 3 bases, with 11 bases left in between. This CDR3 region has 14 residues. CDR1 is MNHEY and CDR2 is SVGAGI in the germline V gene. This chain's CDR3 is CASSYRQDSYEQYF. The CDR3 bases are TGTGCCAGCAGTTACAGGCAGGACAGCTACGAGCAGTACTTC.

This chain connects TRBV12-5 to TRBJ1-1; possibly TRBD1 for D (5 bases). The CDR3 consists of 15 residues. CDR1 and CDR2 from the germline V gene are LGHNT and FRNRAP. V was shortened by 6 bases and J by 0 bases, with 14 bases between the two germline ends. The CDR3 DNA reads as TGTGCTAGTGGGCCCCCAGGGCCCATGAACACTGAAGCTTTCTTT. It codes for CASGPPGPMNTEAFF.

This chain uses TRBV7-2 with TRBJ2-5; TRBD2 matches 12 bases. J was trimmed by 4 bases and V by 0 bases; bases with no gene match: 9. Germline CDR1 is SGHTA and CDR2 is FQGNSA. The CDR3 totals 18 residues. The CDR3, as DNA: TGTGCCAGCAGCTTAGCTTTAATGGCTAGCGGGAGGGCAGAGACCCAGTACTTC. This encodes CASSLALMASGRAETQYF.

This chain links TRBV5-4 with TRBJ2-5, with D possibly being TRBD1 (6 bases). Germline lookup yields CDR1 SGHNT and CDR2 YYREEE (reference sequence). The CDR3 contains 15 residues. The V end lost 4 bases, the J end lost 5 bases, and 18 bases lay between the germline ends. This chain's CDR3 is CASSHNGQLGETQYF. DNA of the CDR3: TGTGCCAGCAGCCACAACGGACAGTTGGGGGAGACCCAGTACTTC.

The chain combines TRBV10-2 with TRBJ1-1, with a weak D call TRBD1 (5 bases). This CDR3 comprises 15 residues. The V and J ends lost 1 base and 7 bases respectively, with 16 bases between them. Germline lookup yields CDR1 WSHSY and CDR2 SAAADI. The CDR3 DNA is TGCGCCAGCAGTGAGTGGGGTACACGGGGGGATGAAGCTTTCTTT. Translated, it gives CASSEWGTRGDEAFF.